Following are 5 T cell receptor beta chains from one sample sequenced in a study of blood T cell repertoires in COVID-19. The protocol was immunoSEQ multiplex PCR, while the TCRdb copy is restricted to in-frame clones and leaves out a portion. The repertoire holds approximately 65,000 clones, roughly 88% seen once, with approximately 0.56% in the top ten. The sample comprised peripheral blood. All receptors come from a man in his fifties or sixties with COVID-19, enrolled during active disease.

V and J are TRBV7-2 and TRBJ2-7, with 7 bases that match TRBD1. The CDR3 length is 14 residues. The germline gives CDR1 SGHTA, CDR2 FQGNSA. V trimming: 5 bases; J trimming: 6 bases; junction bases outside the gene matches: 10. CDR3 protein: CASSLYGQVSEQYF. CDR3 coding DNA: TGTGCCAGCAGCCTATACGGACAGGTCAGCGAGCAGTACTTC.

This clone was observed once. V is TRBV19 and J is TRBJ2-4; possible D gene TRBD1, 7 bases. Trimming stripped 8 bases from V and 8 bases from J, with 22 bases between. Germline V gives CDR1 LNHDA, CDR2 SQIVND (reference sequence). The CDR3 is 15 residues long. As DNA, the CDR3 is TGTGCCAGTGCGACAGGGAGGTTTACTTTTGACATTCAGTACTTC. As protein: CASATGRFTFDIQYF.

V gene TRBV6-1 combines with J gene TRBJ2-2; TRBD2 might be the D (6 bases). This CDR3 has 16 residues. V was pared by 3 bases and J by 4 bases, with 15 bases between. CDR1 MNHNS and CDR2 SASEGT come from the germline V gene. CDR3 coding DNA: TGTGCCAGCAGTGATCCGTATCTAGCGCCCACCGGGGAGCTGTTTTTT. Amino acid sequence: CASSDPYLAPTGELFF.

The chain recombines TRBV7-8 with TRBJ2-5, with 7 bases fitting TRBD2. The germline gives CDR1 SGHVS, CDR2 FQNEAQ. This CDR3 has 12 amino acids. V gave up 5 bases and J gave up 14 bases; unmatched junction bases: 11. DNA of the CDR3: TGTGCCAGCAGCCCGCATAGGACTAGAAAATACTTC. This translates into CASSPHRTRKYF.

The CDR3 bases are TGTGCCATCAGTGAGGCGGGTCCGGATCAAGAGACCCAGTACTTC. It is translated as CAISEAGPDQETQYF. The chain carries TRBV10-3 and TRBJ2-5, with a possible D match to TRBD2 (5 bases). The germline V and J ends were trimmed by 2 bases and 2 bases, with 12 bases remaining between them. CDR3 length equals 15 residues. Germline V CDR1 and CDR2: ENHRY, SYGVKD.